The 8 T cell receptor beta chains given below trace back to one sample, sequenced in a study of T cell responses to AZD1222 COVID-19 vaccine. This table comes from immunoSEQ multiplex PCR, and its TCRdb copy is limited to in-frame clones, with some not included. Of 110,000 to 150,000 clones listed, more than 85% are singletons. The source material was peripheral blood, sampled on day 0 of AZD1222 vaccination. The receptors stem from an adult in good health.

The gene calls are TRBV4-2 and TRBJ2-2, with TRBD1 matching 8 bases. Losses at the gene ends were 3 bases for V and 10 bases for J; bases not matched to a gene: 7. The CDR3 covers 14 residues. CDR1 LGHNA and CDR2 YNFKEQ come from the germline V gene. In nucleotides, the CDR3 is TGTGCCAGCAGCCAGTACTCGGACAGGGAGGAGCTGTTTTTT. Translating it yields CASSQYSDREELFF.

This chain joins TRBV4-1 and TRBJ1-1; D remains ambiguous. V dropped 1 base and J dropped 1 base, with 16 bases sitting between them. The CDR3 sequence is 17 residues long. Germline CDR1 and CDR2: MGHRA and YSYEKL. CDR3 bases: TGCGCCAGCAGCCAAGTCAAAGGTAGGGTGGGGAACACTGAAGCTTTCTTT. Amino acid sequence: CASSQVKGRVGNTEAFF.

CDR3: CASSLRLAGEDTQYF. CDR3 bases: TGTGCCAGCAGCCTTAGACTAGCGGGGGAGGATACGCAGTATTTT. The chain recombines TRBV5-4 with TRBJ2-3; 12 nucleotides align to TRBD2. The germline V gene encodes CDR1 SGHNT and CDR2 YYREEE (reference sequence). The CDR3 sequence is 15 residues long. V dropped 4 bases and J dropped 6; count of bases not matched to a gene: 6.

This chain joins TRBV6-6 and TRBJ1-6, with D perhaps TRBD1 (5 bases). There are 16 residues in the CDR3. Germline V gene sequence: CDR1 MNHNY, CDR2 SVGAGI (reference sequence). V lost 0 bases and J lost 6, with 12 bases in between. This CDR3 is CASSYSRGQRNSPLHF. The CDR3 DNA reads TGTGCCAGCAGTTACTCGAGGGGCCAGCGTAATTCACCCCTCCACTTT.

The chain combines TRBV24-1 with TRBJ1-2; TRBD1 matches at 7 bases. The CDR3 consists of 13 residues. Germline CDR1 KGHDR, CDR2 SFDVKD. The trim removed 4 bases at V and 4 bases at J, leaving 2 bases unmatched. The CDR3 reads CATSEGDSYGYTF. In DNA form, the CDR3 reads TGTGCCACCAGTGAGGGGGACAGCTATGGCTACACCTTC.

The rearrangement joins TRBV27 to TRBJ1-1, with TRBD1 as a possible D gene (6 bases). The CDR3 spans 13 residues. From germline, CDR1 is MNHEY and CDR2 SMNVEV (reference sequence). Trimming removed 2 bases at V and 5 bases at J, with 9 bases between. DNA of the CDR3: TGTGCCAGCAGTTTAACGCAGGGGACTGAAGCTTTCTTT. It translates to CASSLTQGTEAFF.

The rearrangement joins TRBV12-3 or TRBV12-4 to TRBJ2-2; no clear D gene. V was pared by 6 bases and J by 11 bases, with 10 bases between. This CDR3 is built from 11 residues. CDR3 in DNA: TGTGCCAGCAGAACAGCGCGAGAGCTGTTTTTT. Protein product: CASRTARELFF.

The chain joins TRBV10-3 to TRBJ2-2, with a weak D call TRBD1 (5 bases). V dropped 4 bases and J dropped 2 bases, with 11 bases sitting between them. The germline gives CDR1 ENHRY, CDR2 SYGVKD. The CDR3 is 15 amino acids. The CDR3, as DNA: TGTGCCATCAGTGTTGGGGCCAGCAACACCGGGGAGCTGTTTTTT. Translation: CAISVGASNTGELFF.